This TCR beta chain was observed in a study of T-cell reconstitution after alpha-beta-depleted transplantation in children. Study outcomes and limitations: One year post-transplant, T-cell counts and diversity were largely derived from T cells produced anew. Some patients showed high day-60 TCRbeta diversity, which derived from surviving recipient T cells and thymic progenitors. Reports say that about two months after transplant, the alpha-beta T cells came out of several hundred graft clones that had expanded.

It was with unique molecular identifiers that the TCRbeta library was prepared. TCRdb used MiXCR to reprocess the PCR reads, holding one entry per CDR3 protein. Of hundreds of thousands of distinct CDR3 sequences listed, around 13% were seen once; the top ten hold roughly 0.84%. The germline gives CDR1 SGHRS, CDR2 YFSETQ. There are 12 residues in the CDR3. The V end was cut by 4 bases, the J end by 5 bases, with 9 bases between. This clonotype was seen more than once but under ten times. Its antigen is unknown. The specimen comprised PBMCs, sampled before TCRalphabeta/CD19-depleted stem cell transplant. The receptor was isolated from a girl aged 2 to 9 with congenital amegakaryocytic thrombocytopenia, due to receive a stem cell transplant. The V call is TRBV5-1, the J call TRBJ1-1; possibly TRBD1 for D (6 bases). The CDR3 sequence: CASSQDSTEAFF. The CDR3 DNA reads as TGCGCCAGCAGCCAGGACAGTACTGAAGCTTTCTTT.